This record concerns one T cell receptor (beta chain) sequence. As yet, its antigen is unknown. The isolated RNA, all of it, was reverse transcribed, so expressed TCRB transcripts were what got sequenced. Assay: immunoSEQ multiplex PCR; the TCRdb copy retains only in-frame clones and omits some. The repertoire holds roughly 240,000 clones, with around 22% as singletons. The sample originates from a study of beta chain features in type 1 diabetes. Study-level results: Shorter TCRB CDR3s, moderately but significantly so, marked every one of the four CD4+ subsets in Type 1 diabetes patients. The similarity of naive, central memory and Treg TCRB repertoires appeared greater among patients than among healthy donors. Shorter templates might be favored by PCR, equally in patients and controls.

From germline, CDR1 is SGDLS and CDR2 YYNGEE. J gave up 1 base and V 0 bases, and 5 bases lay outside the gene matches. The CDR3 runs to 16 residues. J is TRBJ2-3 and V is TRBV9, with 7 bases aligning to TRBD2. Sequenced sample: naive CD4+ T cells from blood. The TCR originated in a woman aged 30 to 39 with type 1 diabetes. CDR3 nucleotide sequence: TGTGCCAGCAGCGTAGTGGCGGGAGCCCGCACAGATACGCAGTATTTT. Translation gives CASSVVAGARTDTQYF.